These T cell receptor beta chains were read from a single sample in a study of cytomegalovirus exposure and HLA in healthy donors. Sequencing was performed with immunoSEQ multiplex PCR; in TCRdb, only in-frame clones are kept and a portion is missing. The data hold about 150,000 clones, with over 75% observed a single time. Sequencing used PBMCs. The receptors originated from a woman aged 40 to 50 in good health and CMV-seropositive. Both conserved end residues are part of each CDR3. The D gene is left open where the match is weak. Clone size is given for some rows only: seen once, a few or many times, or a class if the clone is expanded.

d_call clone_size j_call v_call cdr3_aa cdr3_nt
TRBD1 . TRBJ1-2 TRBV7-2 CASSLERDRGIFDGYTF TGTGCCAGCAGCTTAGAGAGGGACAGGGGAATTTTTGATGGCTACACCTTC
TRBD2 few TRBJ2-7 TRBV7-9 CASSSTSGRERAYEQYF TGTGCCAGCAGCTCGACTAGCGGGAGAGAGAGAGCCTACGAGCAGTACTTC
TRBD1 . TRBJ1-2 TRBV25-1 CASSEGQGSYGYTF TGTGCCAGCTCTGAGGGACAGGGTTCGTATGGCTACACCTTC
. once TRBJ2-5 TRBV29-1 CSERSEETQYF TGCAGCGAAAGAAGCGAAGAGACCCAGTACTTC
. once TRBJ1-1 TRBV11-3 CASSLRGNTEAFF TGTGCCAGCAGCTTAAGAGGGAACACTGAAGCTTTCTTT
TRBD1 . TRBJ2-7 TRBV7-9 CASSRQGNYEQYF TGTGCCAGCAGCCGACAGGGGAACTACGAGCAGTACTTC
. . TRBJ1-1 TRBV9 CASSTMTANTEAFF TGTGCCAGCAGCACTATGACAGCAAACACTGAAGCTTTCTTT
. . TRBJ2-5 TRBV10-3 CATQAEETQYF TGTGCCACACAGGCTGAAGAGACCCAGTACTTC
. . TRBJ2-7 TRBV28 CASAPRFLVEQYF TGTGCCAGCGCACCGCGCTTCCTAGTCGAGCAGTACTTC
. . TRBJ1-1 TRBV18 CASSPQGKGTEAFF TGTGCCAGCTCACCGCAGGGGAAGGGCACTGAAGCTTTCTTT
TRBD2 few TRBJ2-7 TRBV7-3 CASSRTSGSEQYF TGTGCCAGCAGCCGGACTAGCGGGAGTGAGCAGTACTTC
. . TRBJ2-7 TRBV20-1 CSADQGHEQYF TGCAGTGCAGATCAGGGCCACGAGCAGTACTTC
. few TRBJ2-5 TRBV2 CASIPQAQETQYF TGTGCCAGCATTCCACAGGCCCAAGAGACCCAGTACTTC
TRBD1 . TRBJ1-5 TRBV30 CAWRGDREFGQPQHF TGTGCCTGGAGGGGGGACAGGGAATTTGGTCAGCCCCAGCATTTT
TRBD2 . TRBJ2-1 TRBV5-1 CASSLSGGGNEQFF TGCGCCAGCAGCTTGTCGGGGGGAGGGAATGAGCAGTTCTTC
TRBD1 . TRBJ2-1 TRBV9 CASSRRQGVSNEQFF TGTGCCAGCAGCCGAAGACAGGGGGTGTCCAATGAGCAGTTCTTC
. . TRBJ2-7 TRBV5-5 CASSPRGGPAGYEQYF TGTGCCAGCAGCCCCCGAGGGGGACCCGCTGGCTACGAGCAGTACTTC
. . TRBJ2-2 TRBV19 CASRVEYPPWSAGELFF TGTGCCAGTAGAGTCGAGTACCCCCCTTGGAGCGCCGGGGAGCTGTTTTTT
TRBD1 once TRBJ1-2 TRBV27 CASSPRQGRGPNYGYTF TGTGCCAGCAGTCCCCGACAGGGAAGGGGGCCTAACTATGGCTACACCTTC
TRBD1 . TRBJ2-7 TRBV28 CASSKGAVYEQYF TGTGCCAGCAGCAAGGGGGCTGTTTACGAGCAGTACTTC
. . TRBJ2-5 TRBV6-6 CASSSGLGETQYF TGTGCCAGCAGTTCCGGACTGGGAGAGACCCAGTACTTC
TRBD2 once TRBJ2-7 TRBV5-1 CASTPSLAGEPRYYEQYF TGCGCCAGCACTCCCTCTCTTGCGGGAGAACCCAGATACTACGAGCAGTACTTC
. once TRBJ2-1 TRBV5-1 CATRAGHNEQFF TGCGCCACCAGGGCGGGACACAATGAGCAGTTCTTC
. . TRBJ2-7 TRBV30 CAWSVLAGLGGEQYF TGTGCCTGGAGTGTACTGGCAGGGTTGGGGGGCGAGCAGTACTTC
TRBD1 . TRBJ1-4 TRBV6-1 CASSPGQGRDEKLFF TGTGCCAGCAGCCCCGGACAGGGCCGGGATGAAAAACTGTTTTTT
TRBD2 few TRBJ2-1 TRBV5-4 CASSSTSGRAGYNEQFF TGTGCCAGCAGCTCGACTAGCGGGAGGGCTGGCTACAATGAGCAGTTCTTC
TRBD1 . TRBJ2-5 TRBV7-8 CASSPDRDREETQYF TGTGCCAGCAGCCCAGACAGGGACAGGGAAGAGACCCAGTACTTC
TRBD1 few TRBJ1-1 TRBV10-2 CASSVPGQMNTEAFF TGCGCCAGCAGCGTGCCGGGACAGATGAACACTGAAGCTTTCTTT
TRBD1 . TRBJ2-7 TRBV7-9 CASSATGSSYEQYF TGTGCCAGCAGCGCGACAGGGAGCTCCTACGAGCAGTACTTC
TRBD2 . TRBJ2-7 TRBV5-6 CASSLYSGSPHEQYF TGTGCCAGCAGCTTGTATAGCGGGAGTCCCCACGAGCAGTACTTC
. . TRBJ1-5 TRBV28 CASGTNNQPQHF TGTGCCTCCGGGACAAACAATCAGCCCCAGCATTTT
TRBD2 . TRBJ2-3 TRBV9 CASSVEAGAGPDTQYF TGTGCCAGCAGCGTAGAGGCGGGAGCGGGTCCAGATACGCAGTATTTT
. . TRBJ1-4 TRBV30 CAWSVGRRDEKLFF TGTGCCTGGAGTGTGGGCAGGCGGGATGAAAAACTGTTTTTT
. few TRBJ1-3 TRBV19 CASSGGASGNTIYF TGTGCCAGTAGTGGGGGGGCCTCTGGAAACACCATATATTTT
TRBD2 . TRBJ2-4 TRBV30 CAWSGLAGVGNIQYF TGTGCCTGGTCGGGACTAGCGGGAGTGGGGAACATTCAGTACTTC
. . TRBJ2-1 TRBV11-3 CASSLRGSYREQFF TGTGCCAGCAGCTTACGGGGGAGCTACCGGGAGCAGTTCTTC